This T cell receptor (beta chain) stems from a study of OX40 agonist ivuxolimab in advanced cancers. Looking at the study overall: The costimulatory receptor OX40 (CD134) was targeted by ivuxolimab, a fully human IgG2 agonistic monoclonal antibody. Intravenous ivuxolimab was administered to patients every 2 weeks at six dose levels: 0.01, 0.1, 0.3, 1.5, 3 and 10 mg/kg. Among the roughly 52 dose-escalation patients, around 19 had hepatocellular carcinoma, roughly 15 melanoma, 9 renal cell carcinoma and 9 head and neck cancer. The dose-escalation cohort was 82.7% male with a mean age of about 54 years, ranging from about 20 to 80. Patients were allowed to have had prior anti-PD-1, anti-PD-L1 or anti-CTLA-4 therapy, and approximately 40% of the dose-escalation patients had been treated with checkpoint inhibitors. Partial responses were achieved by three dose-escalation patients, of whom one had hepatocellular carcinoma and two had cutaneous melanoma. The purpose of peripheral TCRbeta sequencing was to test whether ivuxolimab changed TCR sequence diversity and led to clonal T-cell expansion. The paper reports the monotherapy dose-escalation portion (N ≈ 50 patients) of the phase I ivuxolimab trial. What the work shows at the level of the full study, not this receptor alone: After ivuxolimab, expanded clones were on average more numerous among CD8+ T cells than among CD4+ T cells. Low levels of normalized T-cell clonal expansion were also shown by some nonresponding patients. Which antigens the clonally expanded peripheral T cells were specific for was not determined. Partial responders in the 0.1-3.0 mg/kg groups had among the lowest normalized peripheral clonal expansion, especially among CD8+ T cells. Clonal expansion of both CD4+ and CD8+ blood T cells was observed from baseline to week 6 at doses 0.1 to 3.0 mg/kg.

For sequencing of the TCRbeta CDR3 region, genomic DNA was extracted from the sorted cells. The immunoSEQ Assay was used to sequence the TCRbeta CDR3 regions. The table was pulled from immuneACCESS by TCRdb, which kept in-frame rearrangements only. Such tables lose some clones; where checked, under half of the loss comes from unresolved V genes, and the rest has no known cause. The sample table lists approximately 66,000 clones, approximately 81% of them with a count of one. The ten largest clones capture approximately 0.81% of the sample. Between the V and J ends, shortened by 4 bases and 4 bases respectively, the junction contains 8 bases. The CDR3 has 13 amino acids, counting the end cysteine and phenylalanine. Only the CDR3 part of the read is kept: 39 bases, read in frame from the first base. CDR1 and CDR2 were assigned from the germline V gene (reference sequence) as SEHNR and FQNEAQ. The trial excluded patients who had a history of autoimmune disease or who were on systemic immunosuppression. In every dose cohort, peripheral blood was drawn for TCR sequencing at baseline, cycle 4 day 1, and cycle 7 day 1. The samples were drawn from a first-in-human, open-label, multicenter phase I dose-escalation trial of ivuxolimab. Adults with locally advanced or metastatic melanoma, renal cell, hepatocellular, or head and neck squamous cell carcinoma were enrolled in the trial. Before TCR sequencing, CD4+ T cells and CD8+ T cells were sorted from peripheral blood as separate populations.

In this sample, this clone turned up a few times. Its antigen target is currently unknown. Base qualities are not recorded, but no much larger clone differs from it by a single base. The chain is encoded by TRBV7-9 joined to TRBJ1-5; the D gene is not confidently resolved. The receptor was isolated from an adult with an advanced solid tumor such as melanoma, head and neck, liver or kidney cancer. Sequenced material: CD4+ or CD8+ T cells sorted from blood, taken in a trial of the OX40 agonist ivuxolimab. The DNA sequence is given as TGTGCCAGCAGCTCCTCTAGGAATCAGCCCCAGCATTTT. It translates as CASSSSRNQPQHF.